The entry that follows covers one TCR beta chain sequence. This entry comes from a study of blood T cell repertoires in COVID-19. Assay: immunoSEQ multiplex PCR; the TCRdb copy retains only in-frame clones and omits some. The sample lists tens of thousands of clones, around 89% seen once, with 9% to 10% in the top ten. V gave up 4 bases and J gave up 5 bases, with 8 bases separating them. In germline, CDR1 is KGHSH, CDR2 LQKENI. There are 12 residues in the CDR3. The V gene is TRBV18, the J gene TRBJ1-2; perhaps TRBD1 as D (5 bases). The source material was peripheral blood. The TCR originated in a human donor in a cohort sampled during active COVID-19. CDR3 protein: CASSLDRYGYTF. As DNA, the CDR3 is TGTGCCAGCTCACTCGACAGATATGGCTACACCTTC. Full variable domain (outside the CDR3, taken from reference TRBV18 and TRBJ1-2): NAGVMQNPRHLVRRRGQEARLRCSPMKGHSHVYWYRQLPEEGLKFMVYLQKENIIDESGMPKERFSAEFPKEGPSILRIQQVVRGDSAAYFCASSLDRYGYTFGSGTRLTVV.